Included here is one T cell receptor beta chain sequence, with context. From germline, CDR1 is LGHNA and CDR2 YSLEER. This CDR3 is built from 16 residues. Trimming took off 4 bases at V and 2 bases at J, with 16 bases between the two ends. The sample is drawn from a study of shared clonotypes between healthy human individuals. The assay was immunoSEQ multiplex PCR, and TCRdb's table has in-frame clones only and misses some. The data hold about 2 million clones, with 90% to 95% observed a single time. The clonotype was recovered from a man between 18 and 35 years old in good health. Sequencing was done on a sample of naive CD4+ T cells sorted from blood. Subset described: CD45RA+ positively selected. The rearrangement uses TRBV4-3 and TRBJ2-3, with D unclear. The CDR3 loop is CASSPILRPFTDTQYF. CDR3 sequence (DNA): TGCGCCAGCAGCCCCATCCTTCGTCCTTTCACAGATACGCAGTATTTT.